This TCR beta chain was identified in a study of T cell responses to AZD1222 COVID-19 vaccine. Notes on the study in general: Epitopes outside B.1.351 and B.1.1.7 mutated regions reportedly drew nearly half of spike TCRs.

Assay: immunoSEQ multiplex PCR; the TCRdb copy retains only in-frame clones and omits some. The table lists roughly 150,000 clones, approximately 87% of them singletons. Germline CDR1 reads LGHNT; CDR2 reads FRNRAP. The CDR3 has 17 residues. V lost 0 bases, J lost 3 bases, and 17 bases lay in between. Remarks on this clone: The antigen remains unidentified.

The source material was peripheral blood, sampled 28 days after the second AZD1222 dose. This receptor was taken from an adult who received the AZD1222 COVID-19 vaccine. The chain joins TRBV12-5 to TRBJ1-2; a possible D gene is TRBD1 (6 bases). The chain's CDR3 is CASGLVALGDTDYGYTF. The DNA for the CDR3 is TGTGCTAGTGGTTTGGTTGCTTTGGGGGACACCGACTATGGCTACACCTTC.